Listed below are T cell receptor beta chains from one sample, sequenced in a study of shared clonotypes between healthy human individuals. This table comes from immunoSEQ multiplex PCR, and its TCRdb copy is limited to in-frame clones, with some not included. The sample contains approximately 1.4 million clones, 95% to 99% of which appear only once. The sample consisted of naive CD4+ T cells sorted from blood. All receptors come from a young man in good health. CDR3s include the opening cysteine and the closing phenylalanine or tryptophan. The order of the fields is clone size, D gene, J gene, V gene, CDR3 protein, CDR3 DNA. The D gene is left open where the match is weak. Size is stated for part of the rows, as once, few or many counts, or as a class when the clone is expanded.

.	.	TRBJ2-1	TRBV5-1	CASSLTFNEQFF	TGCGCCAGCAGCTTGACTTTCAATGAGCAGTTCTTC
.	.	TRBJ1-4	TRBV27	CASSLFPREREKLFF	TGTGCCAGCAGTTTATTCCCCAGGGAAAGAGAAAAACTGTTTTTT
once	TRBD2	TRBJ2-2	TRBV10-2	CASSTSGRAGELFF	TGCGCCAGCAGTACCAGCGGGAGGGCCGGGGAGCTGTTTTTT
.	TRBD2	TRBJ2-5	TRBV28	CASSKYSGGETQYF	TGTGCCAGCAGCAAATACAGCGGGGGGGAGACCCAGTACTTC
.	TRBD1	TRBJ2-5	TRBV4-2	CASSQRRQGTEPQYF	TGTGCCAGCAGCCAACGGAGACAGGGTACTGAGCCCCAGTACTTC
.	TRBD2	TRBJ2-7	TRBV9	CASSPQIGGLAGIAPYEQYF	TGTGCCAGCAGCCCCCAAATTGGTGGACTAGCGGGAATCGCCCCCTACGAGCAGTACTTC
.	TRBD1	TRBJ1-1	TRBV28	CASSFGTALMNTEAFF	TGTGCCAGCAGTTTCGGGACAGCCCTGATGAACACTGAAGCTTTCTTT
.	.	TRBJ2-3	TRBV23-1	CAKPQAQYF	TGCGCGAAACCCCAGGCGCAGTATTTT
.	TRBD2	TRBJ2-2	TRBV5-4	CASSGREGGTGELFF	TGTGCCAGCAGCGGGCGGGAGGGCGGTACCGGGGAGCTGTTTTTT
.	TRBD1	TRBJ2-1	TRBV7-3	CASSSDRGPYNEQFF	TGTGCCAGCAGCTCGGACAGGGGCCCCTACAATGAGCAGTTCTTC
.	.	TRBJ2-1	TRBV5-1	CASSSPGFYNEQFF	TGCGCCAGCAGCTCCCCCGGATTCTACAATGAGCAGTTCTTC
.	TRBD1	TRBJ1-1	TRBV7-6	CASSLGSGTAKAEAFF	TGTGCCAGCAGCTTAGGATCCGGGACAGCAAAAGCTGAAGCTTTCTTT
.	.	TRBJ2-5	TRBV7-8	CASSLASGPSSTRAQYF	TGTGCCAGCAGCTTAGCATCGGGACCGTCTTCTACGAGAGCCCAGTACTTC
.	.	TRBJ2-5	TRBV4-2	CASSQVGRGIQETQYF	TGTGCCAGCAGCCAAGTTGGCCGTGGCATCCAAGAGACCCAGTACTTC
.	.	TRBJ2-7	TRBV5-6	CASSLAWQSSYEQYF	TGTGCCAGCAGCTTGGCGTGGCAGAGCTCCTACGAGCAGTACTTC
.	.	TRBJ1-1	TRBV5-1	CASSLVPDRNTEAFF	TGCGCCAGCAGCTTGGTACCCGACAGGAACACTGAAGCTTTCTTT
.	.	TRBJ2-7	TRBV19	CATKGSEGYEQYF	TGTGCCACGAAGGGCAGTGAGGGCTACGAGCAGTACTTC
.	.	TRBJ1-4	TRBV18	CASSPLENEKLFF	TGTGCCAGCTCACCATTAGAGAATGAAAAACTGTTTTTT
.	.	TRBJ2-7	TRBV2	CASSGDYYEQYF	TGTGCCAGCAGTGGGGATTACTACGAGCAGTACTTC
.	.	TRBJ2-3	TRBV7-8	CASSITDTQYF	TGTGCCAGCAGCATCACAGATACGCAGTATTTT
.	.	TRBJ2-6	TRBV19	CASRPRVANVLTF	TGTGCCAGCCGACCTAGAGTTGCCAACGTCCTGACTTTC
.	.	TRBJ2-5	TRBV7-2	CASSLDSLPQETQYF	TGTGCCAGCAGCTTGGACAGTCTCCCTCAAGAGACCCAGTACTTC
.	TRBD1	TRBJ2-5	TRBV6-5	CASSYDRGSGETQYF	TGTGCCAGCAGTTACGACAGGGGTAGCGGAGAGACCCAGTACTTC
.	.	TRBJ2-1	TRBV5-1	CASSFRDPASYNEQFF	TGCGCCAGCAGCTTCAGGGACCCTGCCTCCTACAATGAGCAGTTCTTC
.	TRBD1	TRBJ2-7	TRBV28	CACGQGFHEQYF	TGTGCCTGCGGACAGGGGTTCCACGAGCAGTACTTC
once	.	TRBJ2-1	TRBV28	CATAVPYNEQFF	TGTGCCACCGCAGTTCCATACAATGAGCAGTTCTTC
.	TRBD1	TRBJ2-5	TRBV5-1	CASSLQGSQETQYF	TGCGCCAGCAGCTTACAGGGGTCCCAAGAGACCCAGTACTTC
.	.	TRBJ2-3	TRBV5-1	CASSLAPSRGADTQYF	TGCGCCAGCAGCTTGGCCCCTTCAAGGGGCGCAGATACGCAGTATTTT
.	.	TRBJ2-7	TRBV28	CASSFSSHGEQYF	TGTGCCAGCAGTTTCAGCAGTCACGGCGAGCAGTACTTC
.	.	TRBJ2-3	TRBV5-4	CASSTLSGVGTDTQYF	TGTGCCAGCAGTACGTTATCGGGGGTGGGCACAGATACGCAGTATTTT
.	TRBD1	TRBJ1-2	TRBV27	CASSSYGTGAYGYTF	TGTGCCAGCAGTTCCTACGGGACAGGGGCCTATGGCTACACCTTC
.	TRBD1	TRBJ2-5	TRBV7-2	CASSFDRVEETQYF	TGTGCCAGCAGCTTTGACAGGGTGGAGGAGACCCAGTACTTC
once	TRBD2	TRBJ2-3	TRBV9	CASSSPLVGTSGKDTQYF	TGTGCCAGCAGCTCCCCGTTAGTCGGGACTAGCGGGAAAGATACGCAGTATTTT
.	.	TRBJ2-7	TRBV18	CASSPLTYEQYF	TGTGCCAGCTCACCCCTTACCTACGAGCAGTACTTC
.	TRBD1	TRBJ2-1	TRBV5-1	CASSLGTEYNEQFF	TGCGCCAGCAGCCTCGGGACAGAATACAATGAGCAGTTCTTC
.	.	TRBJ1-5	TRBV6-1	CASSEGSNQPQHF	TGTGCCAGCAGTGAGGGGAGCAATCAGCCCCAGCATTTT
.	.	TRBJ2-3	TRBV9	CASSVRVYTDTQYF	TGTGCCAGCAGCGTCAGGGTTTACACAGATACGCAGTATTTT
.	.	TRBJ2-2	TRBV28	CASSLGRNTGELFF	TGTGCCAGCAGTTTAGGGAGGAACACCGGGGAGCTGTTTTTT
.	TRBD2	TRBJ2-2	TRBV19	CASSNSGVNTGELFF	TGTGCCAGTAGTAATAGCGGGGTGAACACCGGGGAGCTGTTTTTT
.	.	TRBJ2-5	TRBV7-8	CASSFGLGVGTQYF	TGTGCCAGCAGCTTCGGCCTAGGGGTAGGGACCCAGTACTTC
.	.	TRBJ1-3	TRBV7-8	CASSLRGSGNTIYF	TGTGCCAGCAGCTTACGAGGCAGTGGAAACACCATATATTTT
.	.	TRBJ2-1	TRBV4-3	CASSQDRTGYYTTNEQFF	TGCGCCAGCAGCCAAGACCGGACTGGGTATTACACGACGAATGAGCAGTTCTTC
.	.	TRBJ1-5	TRBV6-1	CASSEFGGPSNQPQHF	TGTGCCAGCAGTGAATTTGGGGGTCCGAGCAATCAGCCCCAGCATTTT
.	.	TRBJ1-5	TRBV20-1	CSALGGQPQHF	TGCAGTGCCCTGGGGGGTCAGCCCCAGCATTTT
once	.	TRBJ1-5	TRBV7-9	CASSSGNHQPQHF	TGTGCCAGCAGCTCAGGGAATCATCAGCCCCAGCATTTT
.	.	TRBJ2-3	TRBV9	CASSISGGQTDTQYF	TGTGCCAGCAGCATTTCCGGGGGACAAACAGATACGCAGTATTTT
once	.	TRBJ2-2	TRBV19	CASSRLGAGELFF	TGTGCCAGTAGTAGACTCGGGGCCGGGGAGCTGTTTTTT
.	TRBD1	TRBJ1-1	TRBV7-8	CASSEGTGAQSNTEAFF	TGTGCCAGCAGCGAGGGGACAGGGGCCCAATCGAACACTGAAGCTTTCTTT
once	.	TRBJ2-7	TRBV5-3	CARSPSPEVGVEQYF	TGTGCCAGAAGCCCATCCCCCGAGGTAGGGGTCGAGCAGTACTTC